The 26 T cell receptor beta chains in this list originate from one sample, sequenced in a study of blood T cells in healthy people across ages. Through a sample-barcoded 5' primer and a J-beta primer mix, a second PCR was run for roughly 7 to 12 cycles. TCRdb reprocessed the 5' RACE reads via MiXCR and lists one record per CDR3 protein. The table lists 1.5 million to 2 million distinct CDR3 sequences, roughly 27% of them singletons. The sequenced sample consisted of blood. The receptors stem from a woman younger than 45 in good health.

The rearrangement uses TRBV18 and TRBJ1-3; D remains ambiguous. The CDR3 is 17 amino acids. The germline V and J ends were trimmed by 1 base and 0 bases, with 13 bases remaining between them. Looked up from germline, CDR1 is KGHSH and CDR2 is LQKENI. This CDR3 is CASSPRGIDYSGNTIYF. The CDR3 DNA sequence: TGTGCCAGCTCACCACGGGGAATCGACTACTCTGGAAACACCATATATTTT.

The chain has TRBV4-1 and TRBJ2-6; the D gene could be TRBD1 or TRBD2 (5 bases each). Per germline, CDR1 MGHRA and CDR2 YSYEKL. This CDR3 comprises 17 residues. V gave up 1 base and J gave up 4 bases, with 14 bases separating them. The CDR3 here is CASSQAPGLGGANVLTF. CDR3 DNA sequence: TGCGCCAGCAGCCAAGCCCCGGGGCTCGGGGGGGCCAACGTCCTGACTTTC.

The rearrangement uses TRBV14 and TRBJ2-5; D is uncertain. Trimming stripped 0 bases from V and 5 bases from J, with 7 bases between. Germline CDR1 reads SGHDN; CDR2 reads FVKESK. This CDR3 is built from 13 residues. CDR3 sequence reads: CASSQEGPETQYF. For the CDR3, the DNA is TGTGCCAGCAGCCAAGAAGGACCGGAGACCCAGTACTTC.

The table lists this clonotype with a few counts. The chain recombines TRBV3-1 with TRBJ2-7; 7 bases are a match to TRBD1. Germline assignment: CDR1 LGHDT and CDR2 YNNKEL (reference sequence). Trimming at V came to 10 bases and at J to 3 bases, leaving 9 bases not matched to a gene. The CDR3 runs to 13 residues. In DNA, the CDR3 is TGTGCCACCGGAAGACAGGGCCTCTACGAGCAGTACTTC. This sequence encodes CATGRQGLYEQYF.

In its sample, this clonotype was seen many times. This chain connects TRBV29-1 to TRBJ2-1; either TRBD1 or TRBD2 may fit D (5 bases each). The germline V and J ends were trimmed by 0 bases and 1 base, with 16 bases remaining between them. CDR1 and CDR2 from the germline V gene are SQVTM and ANQGSEA. The CDR3 loop spans 17 amino acids. CDR3 bases: TGCAGCGTTGAAGATCTTCGGCAGGGAGCTTCCTACAATGAGCAGTTCTTC. The encoded protein is CSVEDLRQGASYNEQFF.

This clonotype was seen ten or more times. CDR3 protein: CASSLVRDDLGYTF. Here the CDR3 DNA reads TGTGCCAGCAGCTTAGTACGGGACGATCTTGGCTACACCTTC. This chain connects TRBV7-2 to TRBJ1-2, with D possibly TRBD1 on 5 matching bases. Germline loops: CDR1 SGHTA, CDR2 FQGNSA. The CDR3 is 14 residues long. Deletions cut 1 base from V and 7 bases from J, with 13 bases between.

The chain joins TRBV28 to TRBJ2-7, with D tentatively TRBD2 (6 bases). CDR1 and CDR2 from the germline V gene are MDHEN and SYDVKM. Trimming removed 6 bases at V and 3 bases at J, with 18 bases between. The CDR3 runs to 15 residues. CDR3 region: CASRSMGGQHYEQYF. The CDR3 DNA reads TGTGCCAGCAGAAGTATGGGAGGCCAACACTACGAGCAGTACTTC.

This clonotype was recorded many times. The chain uses TRBV9 and TRBJ1-1; D gene uncertain. The V gene's germline CDR1 is SGDLS and CDR2 YYNGEE. The V gene lost 7 bases and the J gene lost 5 bases, with 9 bases spanning the gap. The CDR3 has 11 residues. Here the CDR3 reads CASGKGTEAFF. The CDR3 nucleotides are TGTGCCAGCGGAAAAGGAACTGAAGCTTTCTTT.

The gene calls are TRBV5-1 and TRBJ2-1; 10 bases map to TRBD1. V dropped 4 bases and J dropped 5; count of bases not matched to a gene: 6. Germline V CDR1 and CDR2: SGHRS, YFSETQ. The CDR3 loop spans 15 amino acids. CDR3 in amino acids: CASSLGTGVNNEQFF. In DNA form, the CDR3 reads TGCGCCAGCAGCCTCGGGACAGGGGTCAACAATGAGCAGTTCTTC.

This clonotype was found a few times. The chain employs TRBV11-2 and TRBJ2-1, with D possibly being TRBD2 (5 bases). Germline lookup yields CDR1 SGHAT and CDR2 FQNNGV. CDR3 length equals 18 residues. V was trimmed by 1 base and J by 0 bases, leaving 16 bases between them. CDR3 nucleotides: TGTGCCAGCAGCTTAGGGGTGGGAGCCGTAAGCTCCTACAATGAGCAGTTCTTC. Translated, it gives CASSLGVGAVSSYNEQFF. The whole variable domain, remainder taken from reference TRBV11-2 and TRBJ2-1, is EAGVAQSPRYKIIEKRQSVAFWCNPISGHATLYWYQQILGQGPKLLIQFQNNGVVDDSQLPKDRFSAERLKGVDSTLKIQPAKLEDSAVYLCASSLGVGAVSSYNEQFFGPGTRLTVL.

This clonotype has just a few counts. This chain connects TRBV7-9 to TRBJ2-3; 8 positions match TRBD1. CDR3 length equals 17 residues. The V and J ends lost 6 bases and 2 bases, in that order; junction bases with no gene match: 13. CDR1 is SEHNR and CDR2 is FQNEAQ in the germline V gene (reference sequence). Written as DNA, the CDR3 is TGTGCCAGCAGTAACCAAAGGAGGACAGGGTCCACAGATACGCAGTATTTT. Protein: CASSNQRRTGSTDTQYF. Full variable domain (outside the CDR3, taken from reference TRBV7-9 and TRBJ2-3): DTGVSQNPRHKITKRGQNVTFRCDPISEHNRLYWYRQTLGQGPEFLTYFQNEAQLEKSRLLSDRFSAERPKGSFSTLEIQRTEQGDSAMYLCASSNQRRTGSTDTQYFGPGTRLTVL.

The chain has TRBV7-2 and TRBJ2-3, with 11 nucleotides matching TRBD2. Trimming at V came to 5 bases and at J to 0 bases, leaving 13 bases not matched to a gene. Germline CDR1 reads SGHTA; CDR2 reads FQGNSA. This CDR3 region has 19 residues. CDR3 loop: CASSRFSGRGKSSTDTQYF. CDR3 DNA: TGTGCCAGCAGCCGATTTAGCGGGAGGGGGAAATCTAGCACAGATACGCAGTATTTT.

V usage is TRBV2 and J usage is TRBJ2-2; 12 nucleotides line up with TRBD2. Germline V gene lookup returns CDR1 SNHLY and CDR2 FYNNEI. CDR3 length equals 15 residues. Germline trimming cut 1 base from V and 8 bases from J; bases unmatched to any gene: 2. For the CDR3, the DNA is TGTGCCAGCAGTGAAGGACTAGCGGGAGCGGGGGAGCTGTTTTTT. As protein: CASSEGLAGAGELFF.

This clonotype was counted many times. The chain employs TRBV6-5 and TRBJ1-5; perhaps TRBD1 as D (6 bases). In germline, CDR1 is MNHEY, CDR2 SVGAGI. Trimming stripped 1 base from V and 7 bases from J, with 11 bases between. The CDR3 has 14 residues. DNA of the CDR3: TGTGCCAGCAGTTACTTACAGGGTAGCCAGCCCCAGCATTTT. This translates into CASSYLQGSQPQHF.

As regards this clonotype: This could be a read error, since a much larger clone is one nucleotide away. The chain combines TRBV7-3 with TRBJ2-1, with 7 bases aligning to TRBD2. This CDR3 is 16 amino acids long. Germline CDR1 is SGHTA and CDR2 is FQGTGA. Germline trimming cut 0 bases from V and 7 bases from J; bases unmatched to any gene: 9. The DNA for the CDR3 is TGTGCCAGCAGCTTAACTGGGGGGGGATGGAGGAATGAGCAGTTCTTC. Its translation is CASSLTGGGWRNEQFF.

CDR3 nucleotides: TGTGCCAGCAGCTTAAGTGGGAGGGACACCATATATTTT. It codes for CASSLSGRDTIYF. The chain links TRBV7-2 to TRBJ1-3; D gene ambiguous. CDR1 is SGHTA, CDR2 FQGNSA, per germline. V was clipped by 2 bases and J by 8 bases, with 10 bases between them. This CDR3 region has 13 residues. Drawing the rest from reference TRBV7-2 and TRBJ1-3, the complete variable domain is GAGVSQSPSNKVTEKGKDVELRCDPISGHTALYWYRQSLGQGLEFLIYFQGNSAPDKSGLPSDRFSAERTGGSVSTLTIQRTQQEDSAVYLCASSLSGRDTIYFGEGSWLTVV.

This clonotype was counted a few times. V is TRBV5-1 and J is TRBJ1-2; 8 bases agree with TRBD1. The CDR3 consists of 14 residues. Trimming at V came to 4 bases and at J to 3 bases, leaving 5 bases not matched to a gene. CDR1 SGHRS and CDR2 YFSETQ come from the germline V gene. The CDR3 reads CASSVTTGDYGYTF. The CDR3 DNA reads as TGCGCCAGCAGCGTGACGACAGGGGACTATGGCTACACCTTC.

This clonotype was detected a few times. This chain joins TRBV11-3 and TRBJ2-7; tentatively, D is TRBD1 (6 bases). This CDR3 is 14 amino acids long. Germline V gene sequence: CDR1 SGHNT, CDR2 YENEEA. Deletions cut 7 bases from V and 2 bases from J, with 15 bases between. The CDR3 DNA sequence: TGTGCCAGCACCGTAGGGGGTCTTACCTACGAGCAGTACTTC. It yields the protein CASTVGGLTYEQYF.

V is TRBV5-4 and J is TRBJ2-6; 9 positions match TRBD1. Germline CDR1 reads SGHNT; CDR2 reads YYREEE (reference sequence). This CDR3 region has 12 residues. CDR3 region: CASLGQGNVLTF. The DNA of the CDR3 is TGTGCTAGCCTGGGACAGGGTAACGTCCTGACTTTC.

The genes are TRBV7-2 and TRBJ2-3, with a weak D call TRBD2 (5 bases). Trimming cost V 5 bases and J 4 bases, with 19 bases left between them. The germline V gene encodes CDR1 SGHTA and CDR2 FQGNSA. There are 16 residues in the CDR3. CDR3 bases: TGTGCCAGCAGCCGCGGGCCTAGTTACTCTTCAGATACGCAGTATTTT. Translation gives CASSRGPSYSSDTQYF.

In this sample, this clonotype turned up many times. The chain combines TRBV11-1 with TRBJ2-5; 8 bases line up with TRBD2. J lost 4 bases, V lost 5 bases, and 12 bases had no gene match. The CDR3 length is 16 residues. Looked up from germline, CDR1 is SGHAT and CDR2 is FQDESV (reference sequence). The CDR3 here is CASSASQRGTPETQYF. CDR3 DNA: TGTGCCAGCAGCGCCAGCCAGCGGGGGACCCCAGAGACCCAGTACTTC.

For this clonotype: A single base separates this from a much larger clone, so it may be a read error. The CDR3: CASSLKYNKQFF. CDR3 DNA: TGTGCCAGCAGCTTGAAATACAATAAGCAGTTCTTC. The chain carries TRBV5-6 and TRBJ2-1; no clear D. CDR3 size: 12 residues. In germline, CDR1 is SGHDT, CDR2 YYEEEE. Based on the CDR3 plus reference TRBV5-6 and TRBJ2-1, the full variable domain is DAGVTQSPTHLIKTRGQQVTLRCSPKSGHDTVSWYQQALGQGPQFIFQYYEEEERQRGNFPDRFSGHQFPNYSSELNVNALLLGDSALYLCASSLKYNKQFFGPGTRLTVL.

Comments on this clonotype: This is likely a read error, given that the CDR3 carries no conserved phenylalanine or tryptophan at its end. The gene calls are TRBV4-1 and TRBJ2-1, with TRBD2 matching 10 bases. The CDR3 has 13 residues. Germline V lookup: CDR1 MGHRA, CDR2 YSYEKL. The trim removed 6 bases at V and 4 bases at J, leaving 0 bases unmatched. Here the CDR3 reads CASRLAGYNEQFL. Written as DNA, the CDR3 is TGCGCCAGCAGACTAGCGGGGTACAATGAGCAGTTCTTG.

V is TRBV5-1 and J is TRBJ2-1; weak D call: TRBD2 (6 bases). This CDR3 comprises 16 residues. Looked up from germline, CDR1 is SGHRS and CDR2 is YFSETQ. V lost 2 bases and J 4 bases, leaving 16 bases between the germline ends. This CDR3 reads CASSFIAENSYNEQFF. For the CDR3, the DNA is TGCGCCAGCAGCTTCATAGCGGAAAACTCTTACAATGAGCAGTTCTTC.

This clonotype was observed a few times. The rearrangement joins TRBV27 to TRBJ2-7; 11 positions agree with TRBD1. CDR1 and CDR2 from the germline V gene are MNHEY and SMNVEV (reference sequence). V dropped 3 bases and J dropped 6; count of bases not matched to a gene: 4. The CDR3 is 14 amino acids. CDR3 DNA sequence: TGTGCCAGCAGTTTGGGGACAGGGGGTTTCGAGCAGTACTTC. Translation gives CASSLGTGGFEQYF.

This clonotype appeared many times. The chain is built from TRBV5-1 and TRBJ1-2; a weak D match, TRBD1 (5 bases). The CDR3 has 15 amino acids. The V gene's germline CDR1 is SGHRS and CDR2 YFSETQ. The V and J ends lost 4 bases and 8 bases respectively, with 21 bases between them. The CDR3 nucleotides are TGCGCCAGCAGCGCCTCGGCAGGGAGCCAGGGAGGCTACACCTTC. Translated, it gives CASSASAGSQGGYTF.